The next 20 T cell receptor beta chains were all read from a single sample in a study of shared clonotypes between healthy human individuals. Naive CD8 populations comprised CD45RO-negative cells positively selected for CCR7, excluding terminally differentiated effector memory CD45RA+ cells. Clones were sequenced by immunoSEQ multiplex PCR, and TCRdb holds only the in-frame ones, with some missing. The table records around 2,000,000 clones, just under 95% of them present only once. The sample consisted of naive CD8+ T cells sorted from blood. All receptors derive from a man younger than 30 in good health.

The chain carries TRBV25-1 and TRBJ2-1; 9 bases align to TRBD2. Germline V gene lookup returns CDR1 MGHDK and CDR2 SYGVNS. The CDR3 is made up of 15 amino acids. With V trimmed by 9 bases and J by 3 bases, 9 bases remained unmatched. CDR3 nucleotide sequence: TGTGCCAGTATTCCCGGGACTAGCAGCTACAATGAGCAGTTCTTC. It yields the protein CASIPGTSSYNEQFF.

About this clone itself: This could be a read error, since a much larger clone is one nucleotide away. The same CDR3 also results from other DNA sequences found in this sample. The chain joins TRBV13 to TRBJ2-2; no firm D call. CDR3 length equals 12 residues. V lost 0 bases and J 5 bases, leaving 1 base between the germline ends. Germline V gives CDR1 PRHDT, CDR2 FYEKMQ (reference sequence). This chain's CDR3 is CASSLGTGELFF. Here the CDR3 DNA reads TGTGCCAGCAGCTTAGGTACCGGGGAGCTGTTTTTT.

The DNA for the CDR3 is TGTGCCAGCAGCTTAACCGGCGGGGGGTACCAAGAGACCCAGTACTTC. Translation gives CASSLTGGGYQETQYF. The rearrangement joins TRBV7-3 to TRBJ2-5; 8 positions agree with TRBD2. V trimming: 0 bases; J trimming: 0 bases; junction bases outside the gene matches: 3. Per germline, CDR1 SGHTA and CDR2 FQGTGA. This CDR3 comprises 16 residues.

V and J are TRBV6-5 and TRBJ2-2, with D possibly TRBD2 on 6 matching bases. The CDR3 has 15 amino acids. CDR1 and CDR2 (germline): MNHEY, SVGAGI. Trimming shortened V by 3 bases and J by 5 bases, and 13 bases separated the two germline ends. In DNA form, the CDR3 reads TGTGCCAGCAGTTATGTCGGCGGAGGGACCGGGGAGCTGTTTTTT. This translates into CASSYVGGGTGELFF.

The CDR3 here is CASSVEWTDTDTQYF. As DNA, the CDR3 is TGTGCCAGCAGCGTAGAGTGGACAGACACAGATACGCAGTATTTT. This rearrangement joins TRBV9 to TRBJ2-3; weak D call: TRBD1 (6 bases). The CDR3 loop spans 15 amino acids. Per the germline V gene, CDR1 is SGDLS and CDR2 is YYNGEE. Trimming took off 0 bases at V and 2 bases at J, with 10 bases between the two ends. Based on the CDR3 plus reference TRBV9 and TRBJ2-3, the full variable domain is DSGVTQTPKHLITATGQRVTLRCSPRSGDLSVYWYQQSLDQGLQFLIQYYNGEERAKGNILERFSAQQFPDLHSELNLSSLELGDSALYFCASSVEWTDTDTQYFGPGTRLTVL.

The chain recombines TRBV6-5 with TRBJ2-2; the match to TRBD1 covers 7 bases. The J segment lost 6 bases and the V segment lost 6 bases, leaving 4 bases of the junction unmatched. The CDR3 is made up of 13 amino acids. CDR1 MNHEY and CDR2 SVGAGI come from the germline V gene. The CDR3 DNA reads TGTGCCAGCAGACCCCAGGGGGCCGGGGAGCTGTTTTTT. It is translated as CASRPQGAGELFF.

The V gene is TRBV5-8, the J gene TRBJ2-7; 9 bases line up with TRBD2. The CDR3 has 14 amino acids. The J segment lost 7 bases and the V segment lost 0 bases, leaving 5 bases of the junction unmatched. Per the germline V gene, CDR1 is SGHTS and CDR2 is YDEGEE. The CDR3 DNA reads TGTGCCAGCAGCTTGGTCGGCGGGAGGGTAGAGCAGTACTTC. Translation gives CASSLVGGRVEQYF.

This rearrangement joins TRBV29-1 to TRBJ2-7; no clear D gene. This CDR3 comprises 12 residues. Germline-derived CDR1 and CDR2 are SQVTM and ANQGSEA. V shed 0 bases and J shed 1 base, with 4 bases lying between them. CDR3 nucleotide sequence: TGCAGCGTTGAAGATGCTTCCTACGAGCAGTACTTC. The encoded protein is CSVEDASYEQYF.

The chain links TRBV4-3 to TRBJ2-1; 7 bases fit TRBD2. The germline V gene has CDR1 LGHNA and CDR2 YSLEER. This CDR3 spans 13 amino acids. The V segment lost 4 bases and the J segment 9 bases; nucleotides outside the gene matches: 6. CDR3 bases: TGCGCCAGCAGCCCCCTTGGCGGGGGTGAGCAGTTCTTC. Translated, it gives CASSPLGGGEQFF.

This rearrangement joins TRBV6-1 to TRBJ1-5; D ambiguous. The CDR3 covers 16 residues. Germline CDR1 is MNHNS and CDR2 is SASEGT. Trimming took 1 base from V and 8 from J, leaving 18 bases between them. CDR3 residues: CASSEGVTHSFEPQHF. The CDR3 coding sequence is TGTGCCAGCAGTGAAGGCGTAACGCACTCGTTTGAGCCCCAGCATTTT.

This clone was counted a single time. The rearrangement uses TRBV7-6 and TRBJ2-1; D remains unclear. Deletions cut 0 bases from V and 0 bases from J, with 9 bases between. The germline V gene has CDR1 SGHVS and CDR2 FNYEAQ. The length of the CDR3 is 16 residues. This chain's CDR3 is CASSLAVESSYNEQFF. Written as DNA, the CDR3 is TGTGCCAGCAGCTTAGCGGTCGAGAGCTCCTACAATGAGCAGTTCTTC.

This clone was detected once. The rearrangement links TRBV16 to TRBJ2-7; 7 nucleotides agree with TRBD1. After removal of 0 bases from V and 0 bases from J, the junction contained 5 bases not matched to a gene. The germline CDR1 and CDR2 sequences are KGHSY and FQNENV. CDR3 length: 16 amino acids. The CDR3 is CASSQSQGVASYEQYF. The CDR3 region has the DNA TGTGCCAGCAGCCAATCCCAGGGGGTGGCCTCCTACGAGCAGTACTTC.

The rearrangement links TRBV29-1 to TRBJ2-7, with 7 bases aligning to TRBD1. V lost 1 base and J lost 2; bases outside the gene matches: 5. Germline assignment: CDR1 SQVTM and CDR2 ANQGSEA. The CDR3 is 14 residues long. The CDR3 loop is CSVEVWTGAYEQYF. The CDR3, as DNA: TGCAGCGTTGAAGTTTGGACAGGAGCCTACGAGCAGTACTTC.

This clone appeared a single time. This chain connects TRBV7-9 to TRBJ2-3; 7 nucleotides align to TRBD2. Trimming cost V 1 base and J 5 bases; bases outside gene matches: 6. Germline loops: CDR1 SEHNR, CDR2 FQNEAQ (reference sequence). This CDR3 spans 15 amino acids. The CDR3 spells CASSLGGSIRDTQYF. The CDR3 DNA follows: TGTGCCAGCAGCTTAGGCGGGAGCATTCGAGATACGCAGTATTTT.

This clone appeared once. The rearrangement uses TRBV5-1 and TRBJ2-7; 7 bases line up with TRBD1. The V gene's germline CDR1 is SGHRS and CDR2 YFSETQ. This CDR3 comprises 15 residues. J was trimmed by 3 bases and V by 3 bases; bases with no gene match: 9. The CDR3 nucleotides read TGCGCCAGCAGCTCCGACAGGGTCAAGAACTACGAGCAGTACTTC. Protein: CASSSDRVKNYEQYF.

The CDR3 here is CASRSIHREAYEQYF. The CDR3 DNA reads as TGCGCCAGCAGGTCAATTCACAGGGAGGCCTACGAGCAGTACTTC. The chain couples TRBV4-1 to TRBJ2-5, with D perhaps being TRBD1 or TRBD2 (6 bases each). The J call may not be correct, given that the DNA end is closer to TRBJ2-7. The length of the CDR3 is 15 residues. CDR1 MGHRA and CDR2 YSYEKL come from the germline V gene.

The chain combines TRBV4-2 with TRBJ2-5; 9 bases map to TRBD2. Germline CDR1 is LGHNA and CDR2 is YNFKEQ. CDR3 size: 17 residues. V shed 1 base and J 5 bases; nucleotides not matched to a gene: 11. The CDR3 protein is CASSQAGPAGGPETQYF. Written as DNA, the CDR3 is TGTGCCAGCAGCCAAGCCGGCCCCGCGGGGGGGCCGGAGACCCAGTACTTC.

The chain uses TRBV28 and TRBJ2-7; D gene unclear. The CDR3 sequence is 12 residues long. Germline lookup yields CDR1 MDHEN and CDR2 SYDVKM. The V end was cut by 6 bases, the J end by 6 bases, with 12 bases between. The CDR3 here is CASSYRLAEQYF. The CDR3 bases are TGTGCCAGCAGCTATAGATTAGCCGAGCAGTACTTC.

This chain links TRBV4-1 with TRBJ2-1; D possibly corresponds to TRBD2 (6 bases). Trimming took off 4 bases at V and 8 bases at J, with 15 bases between the two ends. The CDR3 length is 14 residues. CDR1 and CDR2 from the germline V gene are MGHRA and YSYEKL. The CDR3: CASSPVGGRDEQFF. Written as DNA, the CDR3 is TGCGCCAGCAGCCCCGTGGGAGGTCGGGATGAGCAGTTCTTC.

The genes are TRBV5-4 and TRBJ2-3; D remains ambiguous. This CDR3 has 12 amino acids. V gave up 4 bases and J gave up 3 bases, with 6 bases separating them. CDR1 SGHNT and CDR2 YYREEE come from the germline V gene (reference sequence). CDR3 in DNA: TGTGCCAGCAGCCAATGGACAGATACGCAGTATTTT. This sequence encodes CASSQWTDTQYF.